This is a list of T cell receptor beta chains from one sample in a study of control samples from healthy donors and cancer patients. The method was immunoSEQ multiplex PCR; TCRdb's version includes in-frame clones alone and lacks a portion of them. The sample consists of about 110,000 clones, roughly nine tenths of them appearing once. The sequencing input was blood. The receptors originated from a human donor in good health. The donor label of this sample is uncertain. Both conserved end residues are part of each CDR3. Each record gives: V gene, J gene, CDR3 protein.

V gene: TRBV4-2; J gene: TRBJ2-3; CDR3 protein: CASSQGSGGAPDTQYF
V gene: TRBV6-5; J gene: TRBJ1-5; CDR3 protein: CASRVDRGNQPQHF
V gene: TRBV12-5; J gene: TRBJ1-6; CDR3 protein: CASTLLNSPLHF
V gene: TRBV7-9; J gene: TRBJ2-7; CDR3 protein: CASSLVGEQYF
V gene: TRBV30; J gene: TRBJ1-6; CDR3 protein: CAWRRGPSPLHF
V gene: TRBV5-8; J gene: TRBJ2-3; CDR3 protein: CASSLSGLASADTQYF
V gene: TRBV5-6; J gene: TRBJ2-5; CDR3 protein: CASSRTREGETQYF
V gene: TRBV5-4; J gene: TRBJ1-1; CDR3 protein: CASSLDLGGQAFF
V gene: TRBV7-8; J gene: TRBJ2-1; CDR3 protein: CASSFPTSGGTTYEQFF
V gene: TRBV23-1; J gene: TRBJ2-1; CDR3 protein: CASSHSSGGGKDNEQFF
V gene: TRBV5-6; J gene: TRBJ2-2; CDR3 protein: CASSLGRLNTGELFF
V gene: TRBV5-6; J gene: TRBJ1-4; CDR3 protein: CASSSRDGGEKLFF
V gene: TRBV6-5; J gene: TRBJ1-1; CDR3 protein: CASRGRTGNTEAFF
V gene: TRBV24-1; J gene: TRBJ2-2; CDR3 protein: CATSDVDRGNPGELFF
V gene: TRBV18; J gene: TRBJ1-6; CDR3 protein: CASSQGADYNSPLHF
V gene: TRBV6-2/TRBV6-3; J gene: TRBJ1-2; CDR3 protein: CASSRFQGYGYTF
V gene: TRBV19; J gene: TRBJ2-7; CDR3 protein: CASSPRDPYEQYF
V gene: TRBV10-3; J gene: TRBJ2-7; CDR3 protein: CAISDSGAYEQYF
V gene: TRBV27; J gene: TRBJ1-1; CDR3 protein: CASSLFGGGTTEAFF
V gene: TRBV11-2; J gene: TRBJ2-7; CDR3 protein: CASSRSQGESYEQYF
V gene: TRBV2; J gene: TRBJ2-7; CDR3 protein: CASSERASGKPYEQYF
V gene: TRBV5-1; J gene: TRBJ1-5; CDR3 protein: CASSSGDRANQPQHF
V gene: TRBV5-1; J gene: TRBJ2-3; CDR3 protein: CASSRGALSVGTDTQYF
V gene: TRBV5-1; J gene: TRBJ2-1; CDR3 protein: CASSSGLADYNEQFF
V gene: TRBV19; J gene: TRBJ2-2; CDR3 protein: CASSISGGRGGELFF
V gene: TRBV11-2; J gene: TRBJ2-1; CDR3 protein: CASSLGNQAEQFF
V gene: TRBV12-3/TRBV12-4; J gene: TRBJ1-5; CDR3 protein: CASSLDLNQPQHF
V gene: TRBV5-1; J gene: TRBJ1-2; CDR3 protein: CASSLGPGSIYGYTF
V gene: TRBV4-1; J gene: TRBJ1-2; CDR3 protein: CASSQTQRWSDRLLTF
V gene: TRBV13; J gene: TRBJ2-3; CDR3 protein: CASSLAPRGGKTDTQYF
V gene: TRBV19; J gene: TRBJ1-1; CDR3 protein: CASSPKTVEAFF
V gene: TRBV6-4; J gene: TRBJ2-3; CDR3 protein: CASSGTETDTQYF
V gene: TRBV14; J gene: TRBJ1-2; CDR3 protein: CASSPDTYGYTF
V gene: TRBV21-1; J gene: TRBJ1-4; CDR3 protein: CASTIKFGPGGEGKTVF
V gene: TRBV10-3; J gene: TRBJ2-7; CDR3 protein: CAISTTGDEQYF
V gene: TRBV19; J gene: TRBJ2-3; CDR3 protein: CASSDSPGQGWADTQYF
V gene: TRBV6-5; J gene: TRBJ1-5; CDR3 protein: CASSSDRGRNQPQHF
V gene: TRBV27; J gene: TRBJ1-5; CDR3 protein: CASSLRESNQPQHF
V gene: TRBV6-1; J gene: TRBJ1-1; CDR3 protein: CASSDPTGGDPGAFF
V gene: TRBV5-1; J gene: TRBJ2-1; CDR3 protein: CASRATENNEQFF
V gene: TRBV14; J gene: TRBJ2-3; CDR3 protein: CASSPTVRTSVADTQYF
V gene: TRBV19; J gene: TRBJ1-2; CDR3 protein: CASSKGDSTKYGYTF